This T cell receptor beta chain was identified in a study of early T cells in non-severe SARS-CoV-2 infection (dated by TCRdb to 2020 to 2023). Background on the whole study: Because TCR sequencing relied on bulk RNA taken from unsorted whole blood, pairing of alpha and beta chains was not possible.

As concerns this clonotype: Its antigen remains undetermined. A much larger clone lies one base from this, so it may be a read error.

CDR1 SNHLY and CDR2 FYNNEI were looked up in the germline V gene. The CDR3 runs 14 residues from the cysteine to the phenylalanine. Only the CDR3 portion is preserved as DNA: 42 bases, with reading frame beginning at the first base. The investigation overall reported the following: VDJdb matching was skewed toward anti-spike CD8 responses and likely underestimated virus-specific expansions by missing private and CD4 specificities.

The study was a case-control design nested within a healthcare worker cohort in London, UK, with weekly nasopharyngeal swab PCR tests and blood sampling. Healthcare workers were enrolled in the week of the UK lockdown, from 23 to 31 March 2020, and were followed every week for up to roughly 15 weeks. Library prep was done by 5' RACE. The sequencing machine was a NextSeq 500. Unique molecular identifiers were attached to individual cDNA molecules in the TCR library protocol so that sequencing error and PCR bias could be corrected. Sequencing covered both TCR alpha and beta chains, and within each sample the abundances of alpha and beta sequences were tightly co-correlated. The study's processing was this. Decombinator V4 was used to annotate TCR sequences for V gene, J gene and CDR3. TCRs were defined as expanded if a significant change between any two time points was detected under a Poisson model with p below 0.0001. TCR abundances were normalised to the total number of TCRs sequenced in each sample and reported as counts per million. MAIT TCRs were defined by TRAV1-2 paired with TRAJ12, TRAJ20 or TRAJ33, and iNKT TCRs by TRAV10 paired with TRAJ18. A search of VDJdb, accessed on 1 November 2021, was run for TCRs annotated to CMV, EBV and SARS-CoV-2, with TCRs annotated for multiple antigens excluded. In TCRdb, the public reads were trimmed at Q25 with fastp and aligned with MiXCR, with productive beta chains retained. For every CDR3 protein sequence, its rows merge into one entry that carries the most common genes and DNA. TCRdb's processing, not the authors' own work, is the source of the V and J calls. Present in this sample are tens of thousands of distinct CDR3 sequences, 6% to 7.5% of which were seen just once. Of the sample, approximately 13% is held by the ten largest clones.

The clonotype comes from an adult who was a healthcare worker with PCR-confirmed SARS-CoV-2 infection or an uninfected control (not recorded which). This specimen consisted of whole blood, obtained at baseline. This receptor chain uses TRBV2 and TRBJ2-7; the D gene identity is not certain. The bases read TGTGTCAACCGACCAACAGCGCTCTCCTACGAGCAGTACTTC. The resulting protein is CVNRPTALSYEQYF.